Presented here are 10 T cell receptor beta chains from one specimen sequenced in a study of OX40 agonist ivuxolimab in advanced cancers. Sequencing used immunoSEQ multiplex PCR; TCRdb keeps in-frame clones, though not all of them. In the table there are over 30,000 clones, about 80% of which are singletons. The sample here was CD4+ or CD8+ T cells sorted from blood, taken in a trial of the OX40 agonist ivuxolimab. Receptors were obtained from an adult with an advanced solid tumor such as melanoma, head and neck, liver or kidney cancer.

V gene TRBV27 combines with J gene TRBJ1-5; possible D gene TRBD1, 6 bases. V lost 3 bases to trimming and J lost 7 bases, with 13 bases between them. The CDR3 contains 14 residues. Germline CDR1 MNHEY, CDR2 SMNVEV (reference sequence). CDR3 sequence (DNA): TGTGCCAGCAGTTTTTCCAGGGGTGGCCAGCCCCAGCATTTT. It specifies CASSFSRGGQPQHF.

The V and J genes are TRBV6-6 and TRBJ2-7; D is ambiguous. The CDR3 is made up of 11 amino acids. Germline V lookup: CDR1 MNHNY, CDR2 SVGAGI (reference sequence). V lost 0 bases and J 6 bases, leaving 3 bases between the germline ends. This CDR3 is CASSYSGEQYF. The CDR3 DNA follows: TGTGCCAGCAGTTACTCGGGCGAGCAGTACTTC.

The V gene is TRBV5-4, the J gene TRBJ2-7; 7 bases map to TRBD2. The CDR3 extends over 14 amino acids. Trimming took 4 bases from V and 4 from J; bases not matched to a gene: 8. The germline CDR1 and CDR2 sequences are SGHNT and YYREEE (reference sequence). CDR3 amino acids: CASSQRAGTYEQYF. In DNA form, the CDR3 reads TGTGCCAGCAGCCAAAGAGCGGGGACTTACGAGCAGTACTTC. Full variable domain (outside the CDR3, taken from reference TRBV5-4 and TRBJ2-7): ETGVTQSPTHLIKTRGQQVTLRCSSQSGHNTVSWYQQALGQGPQFIFQYYREEENGRGNFPPRFSGLQFPNYSSELNVNALELDDSALYLCASSQRAGTYEQYFGPGTRLTVT.

The rearrangement links TRBV5-4 to TRBJ1-2; perhaps TRBD1 as D (5 bases). Trimming pared 0 bases from V and 7 bases from J, leaving 19 bases between. The CDR3 runs 16 residues. Germline CDR1 SGHNT, CDR2 YYREEE (reference sequence). DNA of the CDR3: TGTGCCAGCAGCTTGGTTAGGAGAGGGTCCGGGGGTGGCTACACCTTC. This codes for CASSLVRRGSGGGYTF.

The chain is built from TRBV5-5 and TRBJ2-2, with no clear D. This CDR3 has 16 amino acids. Trimming cost V 0 bases and J 1 base, with 10 bases left between them. Germline V gene data show CDR1 as SGHKS and CDR2 as YYEKEE (reference sequence). The CDR3 reads CASSLDFAGNTGELFF. For the CDR3, the DNA is TGTGCCAGCAGCTTGGATTTTGCAGGGAACACCGGGGAGCTGTTTTTT.

The chain links TRBV19 to TRBJ1-2; D gene unclear. The V gene's germline CDR1 is LNHDA and CDR2 SQIVND (reference sequence). V was clipped by 5 bases and J by 4 bases, with 14 bases between them. The length of the CDR3 is 14 residues. In DNA form, the CDR3 reads TGTGCCAGTAGTGTCGAACAGTCTGTCTATGGCTACACCTTC. It translates to CASSVEQSVYGYTF.

The chain employs TRBV5-1 and TRBJ2-6; D is unresolved. The CDR3 is 16 amino acids. Trimming stripped 2 bases from V and 0 bases from J, with 9 bases between. Per germline, CDR1 SGHRS and CDR2 YFSETQ. Written as DNA, the CDR3 is TGCGCCAGCAGCTTTCGAACGAACTCTGGGGCCAACGTCCTGACTTTC. Its translation is CASSFRTNSGANVLTF.

The V gene is TRBV2, the J gene TRBJ1-5, with D hard to call. V lost 5 bases to trimming and J lost 0 bases, with 8 bases between them. The CDR3 loop spans 14 amino acids. Germline V gene sequence: CDR1 SNHLY, CDR2 FYNNEI. The CDR3 region is CASSSPPSNQPQHF. As DNA, the CDR3 is TGTGCCAGCAGTTCGCCCCCTAGCAATCAGCCCCAGCATTTT.

With respect to this clone: Other nucleotide sequences from this sample produce the same CDR3. V is TRBV27 and J is TRBJ2-1; TRBD2 agrees at 8 bases. The germline V gene encodes CDR1 MNHEY and CDR2 SMNVEV (reference sequence). V dropped 4 bases and J dropped 0; count of bases not matched to a gene: 5. The CDR3 has 16 amino acids. The CDR3 DNA reads as TGTGCCAGCAGTTCCCGACTAGCGAGCTCCTACAATGAGCAGTTCTTC. This encodes CASSSRLASSYNEQFF.

V gene TRBV28 combines with J gene TRBJ2-3, with D perhaps being TRBD1 or TRBD2 (7 bases each). The CDR3 has 15 amino acids. Germline loops: CDR1 MDHEN, CDR2 SYDVKM. V was cut by 4 bases and J by 1 base, with 12 bases left in between. The CDR3 is CASSSPGGGTDTQYF. As DNA, the CDR3 is TGTGCCAGCAGTTCCCCAGGGGGGGGCACAGATACGCAGTATTTT. Full variable domain (missing parts from reference TRBV28 and TRBJ2-3): DVKVTQSSRYLVKRTGEKVFLECVQDMDHENMFWYRQDPGLGLRLIYFSYDVKMKEKGDIPEGYSVSREKKERFSLILESASTNQTSMYLCASSSPGGGTDTQYFGPGTRLTVL.